This T cell receptor (beta chain) originates from a study of T-cell reconstitution after alpha-beta-depleted transplantation in children. Germline-derived CDR1 and CDR2 are SQVTM and ANQGSEA. The CDR3 spans 9 residues. The table lists this clonotype with a few counts. One junction end does not reproduce the germline sequence, and a read error may be involved. Molecular barcoding with unique molecular identifiers was used for the TCRbeta library. MiXCR was run by TCRdb on the PCR reads, yielding one entry per CDR3 protein. The repertoire holds approximately 1,000,000 distinct CDR3 sequences, with 25% to 35% as singletons.

The V call is TRBV29-1, the J call TRBJ2-1, with D possibly TRBD1 on 6 matching bases. The receptor's source is a boy younger than two who had a stem cell transplant for SCID, so the T cells may come from the graft donor. The source was PBMCs, mostly from graft donor cells, collected 360 days after TCRalphabeta/CD19-depleted stem cell transplant. The CDR3 bases are TGCAGCGTTGAACCGGACAGACGCTTC. It specifies CSVEPDRRF.